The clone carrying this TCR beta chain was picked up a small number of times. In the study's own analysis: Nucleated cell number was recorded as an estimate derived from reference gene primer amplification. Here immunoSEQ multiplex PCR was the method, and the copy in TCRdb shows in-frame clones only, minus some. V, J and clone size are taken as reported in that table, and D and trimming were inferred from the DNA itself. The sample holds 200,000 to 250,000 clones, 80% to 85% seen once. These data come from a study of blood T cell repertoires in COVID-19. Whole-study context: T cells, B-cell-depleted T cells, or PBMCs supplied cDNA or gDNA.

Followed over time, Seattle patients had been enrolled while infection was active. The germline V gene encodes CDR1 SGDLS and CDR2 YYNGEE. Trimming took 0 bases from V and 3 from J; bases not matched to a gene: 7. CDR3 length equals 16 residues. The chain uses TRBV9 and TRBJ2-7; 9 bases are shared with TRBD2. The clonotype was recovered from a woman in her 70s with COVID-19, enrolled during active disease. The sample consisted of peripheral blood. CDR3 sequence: CASSVVAGGPLYEQYF. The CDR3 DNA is TGTGCCAGCAGCGTAGTGGCGGGAGGGCCACTCTACGAGCAGTACTTC. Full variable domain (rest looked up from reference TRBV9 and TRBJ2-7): DSGVTQTPKHLITATGQRVTLRCSPRSGDLSVYWYQQSLDQGLQFLIQYYNGEERAKGNILERFSAQQFPDLHSELNLSSLELGDSALYFCASSVVAGGPLYEQYFGPGTRLTVT.